This TCR beta chain was retrieved from a study of T cell changes during pregnancy in multiple sclerosis (dated by TCRdb to the late 2010s). Broadly, across the study: The study examined how the T cell repertoire changed over the course of pregnancy in women with multiple sclerosis.

The library relied on the immunoSEQ multiplex PCR assay. As stored in TCRdb, this immuneACCESS dataset retains in-frame rearrangements with V and J assigned. A fraction of the clones does not appear; measured against another copy, unresolved V genes explain less than half of the discrepancy, and the remainder lacks a known reason. In this sample the table shows about 68,000 clones, roughly nine tenths of which occur a single time. The ten largest clones add up to about 0.92% of the sample. CDR1 and CDR2 were assigned from the germline V gene as LGHNA and YSLEER. Counted from cysteine to phenylalanine, this CDR3 has 16 amino acids. The entry retains the CDR3 DNA only, 48 bases that are in frame from base 1. Trimming at the junction amounts to 0 bases on V and 3 bases on J, and the germline ends lie 15 bases apart. A word on this clone: Its specific antigen is unknown. No much larger clonotype is one base removed from it; base qualities were not supplied.

The material sequenced was peripheral blood, taken in the second trimester of pregnancy. This chain joins TRBV4-3 to TRBJ2-7; possibly the D gene is TRBD2, per 6 matching bases. The origin of this receptor is a female donor with multiple sclerosis, enrolled in a pregnancy study. The CDR3 has the sequence CASSQDRGGLFYEQYF. The DNA reads as follows: TGCGCCAGCAGCCAAGATAGAGGAGGGCTTTTCTACGAGCAGTACTTC.